Following are 2 T cell receptor beta chains from one sample sequenced in a study of blood T cells in healthy people across ages. Combining a sample-barcoded 5' primer with a J-beta primer mix, a second PCR ran for about 7 to 11 cycles. TCRdb re-analysed the 5' RACE reads in MiXCR, keeping a single row per CDR3 protein. The sample yields fewer than 800,000 distinct CDR3 sequences, around 21% seen once. Sequencing was done on a sample of blood. The receptors originated from a man in his 70s in good health.

This clonotype was detected many times. The CDR3 nucleotides read TGTGCCAGCAGCCAAGTGGCTCAGAGGATCTCTGGGGCCAACGTCCTGACTTTC. As protein: CASSQVAQRISGANVLTF. The chain combines TRBV14 with TRBJ2-6; D is unresolved. Germline lookup yields CDR1 SGHDN and CDR2 FVKESK. The ends were cut back, 1 base at V and 0 bases at J, with 13 bases in the middle. This CDR3 region has 18 residues.

The V and J genes are TRBV28 and TRBJ1-2, with 7 bases identical to TRBD1. Germline trimming cut 4 bases from V and 4 bases from J; bases unmatched to any gene: 6. The CDR3 covers 14 residues. Per the germline V gene, CDR1 is MDHEN and CDR2 is SYDVKM. Written as DNA, the CDR3 is TGTGCCAGCAGTTCCGGACAGGCCCTCTATGGCTACACCTTC. Amino acids: CASSSGQALYGYTF.